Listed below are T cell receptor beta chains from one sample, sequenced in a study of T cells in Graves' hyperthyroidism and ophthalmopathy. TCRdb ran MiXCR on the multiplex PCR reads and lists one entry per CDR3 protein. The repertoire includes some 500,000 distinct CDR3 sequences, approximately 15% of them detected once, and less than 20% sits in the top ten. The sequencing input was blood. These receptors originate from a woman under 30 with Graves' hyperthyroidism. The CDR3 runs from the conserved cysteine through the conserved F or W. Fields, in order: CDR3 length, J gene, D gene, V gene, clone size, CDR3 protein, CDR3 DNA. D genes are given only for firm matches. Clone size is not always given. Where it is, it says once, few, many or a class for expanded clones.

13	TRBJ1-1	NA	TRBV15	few	CATSRPRVTEAFF	TGTGCCACCAGCAGACCTAGGGTTACTGAAGCTTTCTTT
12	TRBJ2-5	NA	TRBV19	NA	CASGAPGETQYF	TGTGCCAGTGGTGCTCCGGGAGAGACCCAGTACTTC
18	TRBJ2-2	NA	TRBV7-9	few	CASSLPRSRQQNTGELFF	TGTGCCAGCAGCTTACCCCGGAGCAGACAGCAGAACACCGGGGAGCTGTTTTTT
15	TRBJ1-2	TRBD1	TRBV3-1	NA	CTSSQVGGAYYGYTF	TGCACCAGCAGCCAAGTAGGGGGCGCCTACTATGGCTACACCTTC
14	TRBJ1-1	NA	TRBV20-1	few	CSATLGGGLTEAFF	TGCAGTGCTACCCTCGGTGGGGGTTTAACTGAAGCTTTCTTT
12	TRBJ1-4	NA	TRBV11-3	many	CASSFDYEKLFF	TGTGCCAGCAGCTTCGATTATGAAAAACTGTTTTTT
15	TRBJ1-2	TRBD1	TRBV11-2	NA	CASAPDRGQNYGYTF	TGTGCCAGCGCTCCGGACAGGGGGCAAAACTATGGCTACACCTTC
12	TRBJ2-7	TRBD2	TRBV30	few	CASTTSGYEQYF	TGTGCCTCTACGACTAGCGGATACGAGCAGTACTTC
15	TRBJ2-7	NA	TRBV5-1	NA	CASSLNPQGHYEQYF	TGCGCCAGCAGCTTGAATCCTCAGGGCCACTACGAGCAGTACTTC
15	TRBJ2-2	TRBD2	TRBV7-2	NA	CASSSTSGSAGELFF	TGTGCCAGCAGCTCGACTAGCGGGAGTGCCGGGGAGCTGTTTTTT
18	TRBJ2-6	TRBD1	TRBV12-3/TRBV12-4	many	CASSSWDRGGAGANVLTF	TGTGCCAGCAGTTCTTGGGACAGGGGGGGGGCGGGGGCCAACGTCCTGACTTTC
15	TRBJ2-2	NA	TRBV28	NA	CASSLIGSNTGELFF	TGTGCCAGCAGTTTAATCGGTTCGAACACCGGGGAGCTGTTTTTT
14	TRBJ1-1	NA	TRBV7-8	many	CASSLVSENTEAFF	TGTGCCAGCAGCTTAGTTTCAGAAAACACTGAAGCTTTCTTT
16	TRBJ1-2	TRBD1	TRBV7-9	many	CASSLPGTASTYGYTF	TGTGCCAGCAGCTTACCTGGGACAGCATCTACCTATGGCTACACCTTC
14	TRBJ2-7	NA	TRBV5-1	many	CASSPRTESYEQYF	TGCGCCAGCAGCCCCAGGACCGAGTCCTACGAGCAGTACTTC
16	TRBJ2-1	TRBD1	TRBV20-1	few	CSATDRGLKQHNEQFF	TGCAGTGCCACCGACAGGGGGCTGAAACAACACAATGAGCAGTTCTTC
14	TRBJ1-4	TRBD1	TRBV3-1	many	CASSLQGRFEKLFF	TGTGCCAGCAGCCTACAGGGGCGATTTGAAAAACTGTTTTTT
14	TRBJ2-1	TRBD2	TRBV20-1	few	CSAQPGGMVDEQFF	TGCAGTGCCCAACCGGGGGGAATGGTCGATGAGCAGTTCTTC
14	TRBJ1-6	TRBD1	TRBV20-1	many	CSAWDRGNNSPLHF	TGCAGTGCTTGGGACAGGGGGAATAATTCACCCCTCCACTTT
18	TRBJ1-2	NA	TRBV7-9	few	CASSSLRSTDGLNYGYTF	TGTGCCAGCAGCTCCCTTCGATCCACTGATGGGCTTAACTATGGCTACACCTTC
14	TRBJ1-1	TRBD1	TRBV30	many	CAWTDRGRNAEAFF	TGTGCCTGGACGGACAGGGGCCGGAACGCTGAAGCTTTCTTT
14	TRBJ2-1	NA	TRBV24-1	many	CATSRQGSYNEQFF	TGTGCCACATCGAGGCAGGGCTCCTACAATGAGCAGTTCTTC
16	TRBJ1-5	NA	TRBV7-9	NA	CASSLALGVNNQPQHF	TGTGCCAGCAGCTTAGCGTTGGGAGTTAACAATCAGCCCCAGCATTTT
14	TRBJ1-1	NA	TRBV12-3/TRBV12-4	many	CASSTRRLNTEAFF	TGTGCCAGCAGCACCAGGAGGTTGAACACTGAAGCTTTCTTT
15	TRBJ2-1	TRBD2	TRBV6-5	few	CASSYSGTSGEWLFF	TGTGCCAGCAGTTACTCAGGGACTAGCGGGGAGTGGCTGTTCTTC
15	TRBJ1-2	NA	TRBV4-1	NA	CASSQDQREYYGYTF	TGCGCCAGCAGCCAAGATCAACGGGAGTACTATGGCTACACCTTC
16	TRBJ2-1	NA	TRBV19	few	CASSLHTGSSYNEQFF	TGTGCCAGTAGTCTCCATACAGGGAGCTCCTACAATGAGCAGTTCTTC
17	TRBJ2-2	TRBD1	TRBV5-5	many	CASSLVGRQGGTGELFF	TGTGCCAGCAGCTTGGTGGGAAGACAGGGGGGTACCGGGGAGCTGTTTTTT
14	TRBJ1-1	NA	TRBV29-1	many	CSVRPRSQNTEAFF	TGCAGCGTCCGACCCAGGAGCCAGAACACTGAAGCTTTCTTT
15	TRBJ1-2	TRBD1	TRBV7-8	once	CASSLGGQGGYGYTF	TGTGCCAGCAGCTTAGGCGGACAGGGCGGCTATGGCTACACCTTC
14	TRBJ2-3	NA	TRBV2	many	CASSEGPPVDTQYF	TGTGCCAGCAGTGAAGGCCCACCTGTGGATACGCAGTATTTT
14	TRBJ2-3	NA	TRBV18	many	CASSPPTVTDTQYF	TGTGCCAGCTCACCACCAACTGTCACAGATACGCAGTATTTT
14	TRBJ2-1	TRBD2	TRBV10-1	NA	CASSFREVGDEQFF	TGCGCCAGCAGTTTTCGGGAGGTCGGCGATGAGCAGTTCTTC
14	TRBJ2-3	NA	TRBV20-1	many	CSARASAEGDTQYF	TGCAGTGCTAGAGCTAGCGCCGAGGGGGATACGCAGTATTTT
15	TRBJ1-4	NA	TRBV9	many	CASSVEEGRNEKLFF	TGTGCCAGCAGCGTAGAGGAAGGTCGCAATGAAAAACTGTTTTTT
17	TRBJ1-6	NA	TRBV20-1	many	CSARDYGGTWYNSPLHF	TGCAGTGCTAGAGATTATGGGGGAACGTGGTACAACTCACCCCTCCACTTT
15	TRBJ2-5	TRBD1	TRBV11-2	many	CASSLGDREGETQYF	TGTGCCAGCAGCTTAGGTGACAGGGAAGGGGAGACCCAGTACTTC
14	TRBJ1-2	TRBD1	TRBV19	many	CASSSQGAERSYTF	TGTGCCAGTAGTTCACAGGGGGCCGAGAGGAGCTACACCTTC
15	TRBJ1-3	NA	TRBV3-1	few	CASSSGPNSGNTIYF	TGTGCCAGCAGCTCGGGACCGAACTCTGGAAACACCATATATTTT
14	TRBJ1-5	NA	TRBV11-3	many	CASSLAAGAQPQHF	TGTGCCAGCAGCTTAGCGGCGGGAGCGCAGCCCCAGCATTTT
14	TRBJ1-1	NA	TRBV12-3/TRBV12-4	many	CASSGMGAGTEAFF	TGTGCCAGCAGTGGGATGGGGGCTGGGACTGAAGCTTTCTTT
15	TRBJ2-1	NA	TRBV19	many	CASTHGGSSYNEQFF	TGTGCCAGTACTCATGGGGGAAGCTCCTACAATGAGCAGTTCTTC
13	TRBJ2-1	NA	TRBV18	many	CASSPSSYNEQFF	TGTGCCAGCAGCCCTTCGTCCTACAATGAGCAGTTCTTC
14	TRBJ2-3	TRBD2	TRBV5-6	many	CASALAGGTDTQYF	TGTGCCAGCGCCCTAGCGGGGGGCACAGATACGCAGTATTTT
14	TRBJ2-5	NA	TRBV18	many	CASSPPVVQETQYF	TGTGCCAGCTCACCACCGGTCGTTCAAGAGACCCAGTACTTC
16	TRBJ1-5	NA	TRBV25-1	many	CASSEFGWRNNQPQHF	TGTGCCAGCAGTGAATTTGGGTGGCGAAACAATCAGCCCCAGCATTTT
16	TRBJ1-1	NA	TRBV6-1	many	CASSKLGTPQRTEAFF	TGTGCCAGCAGTAAGCTCGGGACCCCTCAGAGGACTGAAGCTTTCTTT
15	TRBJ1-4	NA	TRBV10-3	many	CAISESAATNEKLFF	TGTGCCATCAGTGAGTCGGCTGCAACTAATGAAAAACTGTTTTTT
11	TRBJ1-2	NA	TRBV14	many	CASSNKGGYTF	TGTGCCAGCAGCAACAAAGGGGGCTACACCTTC